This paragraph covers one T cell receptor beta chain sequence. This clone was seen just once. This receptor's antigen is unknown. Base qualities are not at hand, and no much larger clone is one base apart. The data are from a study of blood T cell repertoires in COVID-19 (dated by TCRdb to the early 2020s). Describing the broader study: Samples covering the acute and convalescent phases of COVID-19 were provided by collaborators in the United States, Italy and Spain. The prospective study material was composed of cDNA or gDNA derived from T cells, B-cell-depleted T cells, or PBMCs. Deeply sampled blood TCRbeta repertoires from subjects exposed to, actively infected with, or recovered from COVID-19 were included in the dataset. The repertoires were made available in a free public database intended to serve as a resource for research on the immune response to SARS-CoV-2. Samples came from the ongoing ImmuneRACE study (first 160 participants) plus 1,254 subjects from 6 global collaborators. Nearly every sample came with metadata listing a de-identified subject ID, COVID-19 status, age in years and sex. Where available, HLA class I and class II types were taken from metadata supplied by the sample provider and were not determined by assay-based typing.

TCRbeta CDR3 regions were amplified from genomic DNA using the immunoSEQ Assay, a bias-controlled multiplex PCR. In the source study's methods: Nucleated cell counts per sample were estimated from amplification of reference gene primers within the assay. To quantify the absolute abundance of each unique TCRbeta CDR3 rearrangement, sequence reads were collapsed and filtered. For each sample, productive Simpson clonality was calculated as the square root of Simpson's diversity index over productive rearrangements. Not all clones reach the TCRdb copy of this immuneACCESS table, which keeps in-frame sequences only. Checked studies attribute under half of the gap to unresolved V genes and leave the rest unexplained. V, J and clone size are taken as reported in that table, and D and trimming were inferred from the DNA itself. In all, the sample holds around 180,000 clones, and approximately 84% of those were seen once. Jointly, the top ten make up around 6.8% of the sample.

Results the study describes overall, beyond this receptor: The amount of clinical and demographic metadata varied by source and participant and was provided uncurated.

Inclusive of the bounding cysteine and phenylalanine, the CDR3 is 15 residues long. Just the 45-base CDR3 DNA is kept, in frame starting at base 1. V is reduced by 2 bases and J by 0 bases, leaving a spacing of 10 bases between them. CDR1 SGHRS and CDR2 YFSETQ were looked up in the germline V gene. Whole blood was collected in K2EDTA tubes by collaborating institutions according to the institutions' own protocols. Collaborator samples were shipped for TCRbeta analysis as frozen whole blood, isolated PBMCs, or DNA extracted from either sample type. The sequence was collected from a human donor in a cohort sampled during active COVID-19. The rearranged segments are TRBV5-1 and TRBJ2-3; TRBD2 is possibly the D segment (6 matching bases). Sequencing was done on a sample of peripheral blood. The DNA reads TGCGCCAGCAGCTTTATAGCGGAAAGCACAGATACGCAGTATTTT. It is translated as CASSFIAESTDTQYF. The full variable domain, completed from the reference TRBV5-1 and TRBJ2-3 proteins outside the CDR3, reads KAGVTQTPRYLIKTRGQQVTLSCSPISGHRSVSWYQQTPGQGLQFLFEYFSETQRNKGNFPGRFSGRQFSNSRSEMNVSTLELGDSALYLCASSFIAESTDTQYFGPGTRLTVL.